This entry lists 10 T cell receptor beta chains sequenced from one sample in a study of cytomegalovirus exposure and HLA in healthy donors (dated by TCRdb to 2015 to 2018). Library preparation employed the immunoSEQ multiplex PCR assay. For the multiplex PCR, a mixture combining 60 forward primers for TCR Vbeta segments and 13 reverse primers for TCR Jbeta segments was used. TCRdb re-hosts the immuneACCESS table, in-frame sequences only. Its copies lack some clones; in the studies checked, an unresolved V gene accounts for under half of them, and the cause for the rest is not known. The sample data list 200,000 or so clones, and roughly 80% of these were observed just once. The ten largest clones add up to 2.9% of the sample. The specimen was PBMCs. These receptors were collected from a young man in good health and CMV-seronegative.

In this sample, this clone turned up a few times. The chain recombines TRBV7-9 with TRBJ1-2; D possibly corresponds to TRBD1 (6 bases). This CDR3 is 15 amino acids long. Looked up from germline, CDR1 is SEHNR and CDR2 is FQNEAQ (reference sequence). With 4 bases removed from V and 0 bases from J, the gap between germline ends came to 12 bases. The CDR3 DNA reads as TGTGCCAGCAGCTCTCCGGACAGTGCTAACTATGGCTACACCTTC. Protein product: CASSSPDSANYGYTF.

The CDR3 nucleotides read TGTGCCAGCACGGCGAGGGTGGTAGGGACCGGGGAGCTGTTTTTT. Its protein is CASTARVVGTGELFF. V and J are TRBV2 and TRBJ2-2; D possibly corresponds to TRBD2 (5 bases). CDR1 SNHLY and CDR2 FYNNEI come from the germline V gene. Trimming took 7 bases from V and 5 from J, leaving 17 bases between them. The CDR3 sequence is 15 residues long. The full variable domain, with the rest looked up from reference TRBV2 and TRBJ2-2, is EPEVTQTPSHQVTQMGQEVILRCVPISNHLYFYWYRQILGQKVEFLVSFYNNEISEKSEIFDDQFSVERPDGSNFTLKIRSTKLEDSAMYFCASTARVVGTGELFFGEGSRLTVL.

This clone was seen a few times. This chain links TRBV9 with TRBJ2-3; 7 positions agree with TRBD2. Losses at the gene ends were 3 bases for V and 2 bases for J; bases not matched to a gene: 12. In germline, CDR1 is SGDLS, CDR2 YYNGEE. The CDR3 covers 17 residues. CDR3 nucleotides: TGTGCCAGCAGCGCGCTCGGGGGGACGCCCCCCACAGATACGCAGTATTTT. It translates to CASSALGGTPPTDTQYF.

The chain links TRBV10-2 to TRBJ2-2, with TRBD2 as a possible D gene (6 bases). Between the trimmed V and J ends, which lost 6 bases and 5 bases, there was a span of 7 bases. CDR1 is WSHSY and CDR2 is SAAADI in the germline V gene. CDR3 length equals 12 residues. The CDR3 spells CASRAGTGELFF. The CDR3 DNA reads as TGCGCCAGCAGGGCGGGAACCGGGGAGCTGTTTTTT.

V and J are TRBV18 and TRBJ1-5; D possibly corresponds to TRBD1 (5 bases). V lost 5 bases and J lost 15, with 17 bases in between. The CDR3 sequence is 12 residues long. Germline CDR1 reads KGHSH; CDR2 reads LQKENI. CDR3 amino acids: CASSKGQGTVHF. CDR3 nucleotides: TGTGCCAGCTCAAAGGGGCAGGGTACCGTGCATTTT. Looking up the rest from reference TRBV18 and TRBJ1-5 gives the full variable domain: NAGVMQNPRHLVRRRGQEARLRCSPMKGHSHVYWYRQLPEEGLKFMVYLQKENIIDESGMPKERFSAEFPKEGPSILRIQQVVRGDSAAYFCASSKGQGTVHFGDGTRLSIL.

This clone was counted a single time. The chain carries TRBV7-3 and TRBJ1-2; TRBD1 agrees at 7 bases. CDR1 and CDR2 from the germline V gene are SGHTA and FQGTGA. There are 15 residues in the CDR3. The trim removed 0 bases at V and 4 bases at J, leaving 5 bases unmatched. As DNA, the CDR3 is TGTGCCAGCAGCTTAACGCCAGGGGGAGTCTATGGCTACACCTTC. Translating it yields CASSLTPGGVYGYTF.

The CDR3 DNA reads as TGTGCCAGCAGCCCTGGGACTGCGGGAACAGATACGCAGTATTTT. This translates into CASSPGTAGTDTQYF. The chain uses TRBV6-5 and TRBJ2-3, with D possibly TRBD2 on 6 matching bases. There are 15 residues in the CDR3. Per the germline V gene, CDR1 is MNHEY and CDR2 is SVGAGI. The V gene lost 6 bases and the J gene lost 3 bases, with 16 bases spanning the gap.

In this sample, this clone turned up a few times. The chain employs TRBV19 and TRBJ2-7; D unclear. This CDR3 has 13 residues. Per germline, CDR1 LNHDA and CDR2 SQIVND (reference sequence). V dropped 5 bases and J dropped 6 bases, with 14 bases sitting between them. In DNA form, the CDR3 reads TGTGCCAGTAGTCTCTTCGAAGCCGCCGAGCAGTACTTC. Its translation: CASSLFEAAEQYF.

The chain employs TRBV4-1 and TRBJ2-2; D might be TRBD1 (5 bases). The CDR3 extends over 16 amino acids. The V end was cut by 0 bases, the J end by 6 bases, with 14 bases between. The germline V gene encodes CDR1 MGHRA and CDR2 YSYEKL. The CDR3 loop reads CASSQDQARAAGELFF. The CDR3 nucleotides are TGCGCCAGCAGCCAAGATCAAGCCAGGGCGGCCGGGGAGCTGTTTTTT.

The chain joins TRBV9 to TRBJ1-4; TRBD1 aligns across 8 bases. V lost 4 bases and J lost 6; bases outside the gene matches: 11. This CDR3 is 16 amino acids long. Germline V gene lookup returns CDR1 SGDLS and CDR2 YYNGEE. CDR3 protein: CASSPWTGWSDEKLFF. CDR3 sequence (DNA): TGTGCCAGCAGCCCCTGGACAGGGTGGTCGGATGAAAAACTGTTTTTT.